These T cell receptor beta chains were read from a single sample in a study of T-cell reconstitution after alpha-beta-depleted transplantation in children. TCRdb reprocessed the PCR reads via MiXCR and lists one record per CDR3 protein. The top ten hold about 28% of the sample, which has just over 950,000 distinct CDR3 sequences, about 29% seen once. Sequencing was performed on PBMCs, mostly from graft donor cells, taken 360 days after TCRalphabeta/CD19-depleted stem cell transplant. These receptor sequences come from a boy younger than two who had a stem cell transplant for SCID, so the T cells may come from the graft donor. Each CDR3 is given with its conserved first and last residue.

TRBV15	CATGKVVSGNEQFF
TRBV20-1	CSAGNPLAAYNEQFF
TRBV6-4	CASSGQGSTYNEQFF
TRBV6-1	CASGWRSGGPETQYF
TRBV18	CASSRDTGGADTQYF
TRBV7-9	CASSLRTGGNTDTQYF
TRBV7-2	CASNPGWTTPYNEQFF
TRBV9	CASSMGGESTEAFF
TRBV6-1	CASSRGTTPTEAFF
TRBV4-2	CASSRGLAYEQYF
TRBV29-1	CSLADPETGLYGYTF
TRBV20-1	CSAPYRATNEKLFF
TRBV27	CASSSPRDRGPYEQYF
TRBV4-2	CASSLAGTSGASTDTQYF
TRBV14	CASSQFAFGPPDRVNSTNEKLFF
TRBV18	CASSQQSTGELFF
TRBV5-1	CASSIRRNQETQYF
TRBV6-1	CASSARTVQETQYF
TRBV3-1	CASSQEWDRWNTEAFF
TRBV9	CASSVARPAGELFF
TRBV9	CASSVVGGFTDTQYF
TRBV24-1	CATSEVEETQYF
TRBV6-5	CASSRRQGGYTF
TRBV10-3	CAISEVRGGTEAFF
TRBV2	CASSYSPGTIDTQYF
TRBV27	CASSGGLNNEQFF
TRBV20-1	CSFFGRSNYGYTF
TRBV4-2	CASSHSLSGTVSGANVLTF
TRBV6-5	CASSYSSSTGIGGYTF
TRBV10-3	CAISDDRAETQYF
TRBV12-5	CASGLEVAPGNEQFF
TRBV5-1	CASSWSGQETQYF
TRBV20-1	CSGEAGGLGDTQYF
TRBV2	CASSRGGHQASPLHF
TRBV5-1	CASSQGTSGDYEQYF
TRBV5-1	CASSWTSGGAGAEQFF
TRBV7-2	CASSFLPHLDEQFF
TRBV3-1	CASSLERAGGAYEQYF
TRBV11-2	CASSLDQGNGAGYTF
TRBV29-1	CSAWTGASEQYF